This passage covers 32 T cell receptor beta chains from one sample sequenced in a study of OX40 agonist ivuxolimab in advanced cancers. Measured with immunoSEQ multiplex PCR; TCRdb has only the in-frame clones, and not every one. The sample includes around 47,000 clones, approximately 90% of them seen just once. This specimen consisted of CD4+ or CD8+ T cells sorted from blood, obtained in a trial of the OX40 agonist ivuxolimab. The receptors come from an adult with an advanced solid tumor such as melanoma, head and neck, liver or kidney cancer.

The chain uses TRBV5-1 and TRBJ2-7; the D gene could be TRBD1 or TRBD2 (5 bases each). Germline V lookup: CDR1 SGHRS, CDR2 YFSETQ. Trimming left V 7 bases short and J 4 bases short, with 21 bases between. CDR3 length: 15 amino acids. CDR3 sequence: CASVPKGRVGYEQYF. CDR3 nucleotide sequence: TGCGCCAGCGTACCTAAGGGACGGGTAGGATACGAGCAGTACTTC.

This chain joins TRBV2 and TRBJ1-4, with 10 bases identical to TRBD1. This CDR3 has 14 residues. Germline-derived CDR1 and CDR2 are SNHLY and FYNNEI. J was trimmed by 6 bases and V by 6 bases; bases with no gene match: 4. CDR3 protein: CASRSTGGDEKLFF. CDR3 DNA: TGTGCCAGCAGGTCGACAGGGGGCGATGAAAAACTGTTTTTT.

This sequence joins TRBV9 and TRBJ2-7; no reliable D call. With 0 bases removed from V and 1 base from J, the gap between germline ends came to 8 bases. The CDR3 extends over 14 amino acids. Germline CDR1 and CDR2: SGDLS and YYNGEE. CDR3 nucleotide sequence: TGTGCCAGCAGCGTAGGGGCAGTTTCCTACGAGCAGTACTTC. Translating it yields CASSVGAVSYEQYF.

V gene TRBV30 combines with J gene TRBJ2-3, with a tentative D call TRBD2 (5 bases). Deletions cut 3 bases from V and 6 bases from J, with 19 bases between. In germline, CDR1 is GTSNPN, CDR2 SVGIG (reference sequence). The CDR3 totals 15 residues. The CDR3 is CAWSDASWTGDTQYF. The CDR3 DNA sequence: TGTGCCTGGAGCGACGCTTCTTGGACTGGTGATACGCAGTATTTT.

This chain joins TRBV6-1 and TRBJ1-2; TRBD1 might be the D (6 bases). V was pared by 7 bases and J by 6 bases, with 15 bases between. Germline V lookup: CDR1 MNHNS, CDR2 SASEGT. The CDR3 spans 13 residues. In nucleotides, the CDR3 is TGTGCCAGCAACGAACAGGGCTACAATGGCTACACCTTC. This codes for CASNEQGYNGYTF.

The V and J genes are TRBV5-1 and TRBJ2-1, with TRBD2 matching 10 bases. V trimming: 1 base; J trimming: 10 bases; junction bases outside the gene matches: 20. The CDR3 is 19 residues long. Germline assignment: CDR1 SGHRS and CDR2 YFSETQ. The CDR3 loop is CASSLKASGGVRNTEEQFF. The CDR3 DNA sequence: TGCGCCAGCAGCTTGAAAGCTAGCGGGGGAGTAAGGAATACGGAGGAGCAGTTCTTC.

The chain couples TRBV13 to TRBJ2-4, with D possibly being TRBD2 (6 bases). Germline V gene lookup returns CDR1 PRHDT and CDR2 FYEKMQ (reference sequence). Trimming removed 2 bases from V and 1 base from J, with 15 bases in between. CDR3 length: 17 amino acids. As DNA, the CDR3 is TGTGCCAGCAGCTTAAGGGCGGAGGGCGTGGCCAAAAACATTCAGTACTTC. Protein product: CASSLRAEGVAKNIQYF.

The rearrangement links TRBV19 to TRBJ1-2; 9 bases fit TRBD1. The CDR3 consists of 17 residues. The J segment lost 4 bases and the V segment lost 5 bases, leaving 14 bases of the junction unmatched. Germline V gene lookup returns CDR1 LNHDA and CDR2 SQIVND (reference sequence). CDR3 coding DNA: TGTGCCAGTAGTTCACACCCACAGGGGGCGAAACTCTATGGCTACACCTTC. As protein: CASSSHPQGAKLYGYTF.

This chain links TRBV5-1 with TRBJ2-1, with D possibly being TRBD2 (5 bases). There are 14 residues in the CDR3. From germline, CDR1 is SGHRS and CDR2 YFSETQ. V was trimmed by 2 bases and J by 0 bases, leaving 6 bases between them. CDR3 sequence: CASSLGSSYNEQFF. The CDR3 nucleotides read TGCGCCAGCAGCTTAGGGAGCTCCTACAATGAGCAGTTCTTC.

This clone was counted between two and nine times. The V call is TRBV6-1, the J call TRBJ1-5; the D is unclear. The CDR3 sequence is 14 residues long. V lost 3 bases, J lost 3 bases, and 9 bases lay in between. The germline V gene encodes CDR1 MNHNS and CDR2 SASEGT. CDR3 DNA: TGTGCCAGCAGTGACATTGGGTTCAATCAGCCCCAGCATTTT. Amino acid sequence: CASSDIGFNQPQHF.

J is TRBJ1-1 and V is TRBV13; 7 nucleotides line up with TRBD1. Trimming removed 5 bases from V and 0 bases from J; junction bases left unmatched: 6. This CDR3 comprises 15 residues. Per the germline V gene, CDR1 is PRHDT and CDR2 is FYEKMQ (reference sequence). This CDR3 is CASSLTGALNTEAFF. The CDR3 region has the DNA TGTGCCAGCAGCCTAACAGGGGCGTTGAACACTGAAGCTTTCTTT.

The rearrangement uses TRBV15 and TRBJ2-1; TRBD1 aligns across 10 bases. The V gene's germline CDR1 is LNHNV and CDR2 YYDKDF (reference sequence). CDR3 length: 14 amino acids. V shed 8 bases and J 2 bases; nucleotides not matched to a gene: 3. The CDR3 DNA follows: TGTGCCACCTCCGGGACAGGGGCCTACAATGAGCAGTTCTTC. It specifies CATSGTGAYNEQFF.

V is TRBV2 and J is TRBJ2-7, with 7 bases fitting TRBD2. This CDR3 is 17 amino acids long. Germline CDR1 is SNHLY and CDR2 is FYNNEI. The junction had 17 bases not matched to a gene; V was cut back by 3 bases and J by 6 bases. The CDR3 DNA reads as TGTGCCAGCAGTGACACTCCTTTTGGGGACGGACTAGGCGAGCAGTACTTC. Residues: CASSDTPFGDGLGEQYF.

In nucleotides, the CDR3 is TGCAGCGTTGCAAGGGGGAACTCCTACAATGAGCAGTTCTTC. Translating gives CSVARGNSYNEQFF. This chain uses TRBV29-1 with TRBJ2-1, with D possibly matching TRBD1 (6 bases). Trimming shortened V by 4 bases and J by 0 bases, and 10 bases separated the two germline ends. Germline CDR1 reads SQVTM; CDR2 reads ANQGSEA. The CDR3 extends over 14 amino acids.

The chain is built from TRBV6-5 and TRBJ2-4; D remains unclear. The CDR3 consists of 14 residues. The germline V and J ends were trimmed by 0 bases and 6 bases, with 9 bases remaining between them. Germline V gene data show CDR1 as MNHEY and CDR2 as SVGAGI. The CDR3 region is CASSYSGEGNIQYF. The CDR3 DNA reads TGTGCCAGCAGTTACTCGGGCGAAGGAAACATTCAGTACTTC.

This chain uses TRBV2 with TRBJ1-3, with D perhaps TRBD1 (6 bases). This CDR3 is built from 16 residues. Germline lookup yields CDR1 SNHLY and CDR2 FYNNEI. Trimming stripped 6 bases from V and 0 bases from J, with 15 bases between. Here the CDR3 reads CASRRTELRSGNTIYF. The DNA of the CDR3 is TGTGCCAGCAGACGGACAGAGCTTCGCTCTGGAAACACCATATATTTT. Complete variable domain (other parts from reference TRBV2 and TRBJ1-3): EPEVTQTPSHQVTQMGQEVILRCVPISNHLYFYWYRQILGQKVEFLVSFYNNEISEKSEIFDDQFSVERPDGSNFTLKIRSTKLEDSAMYFCASRRTELRSGNTIYFGEGSWLTVV.

The V call is TRBV9, the J call TRBJ2-3; 9 bases agree with TRBD1. The CDR3 contains 16 residues. Germline-derived CDR1 and CDR2 are SGDLS and YYNGEE. V shed 3 bases and J 0 bases; nucleotides not matched to a gene: 5. The CDR3 reads CASSGGTGYSTDTQYF. CDR3 DNA: TGTGCCAGCAGCGGCGGGACAGGGTATAGCACAGATACGCAGTATTTT.

This clone showed up just a few times. The junction and the germline gene differ at one end; a read error may be behind it. The chain couples TRBV7-2 to TRBJ1-1; 12 bases are shared with TRBD1. Germline V gives CDR1 SGHTA, CDR2 FQGNSA. The CDR3 spans 16 residues. CDR3 sequence: CASSLAGTGGLTEAFF. The CDR3 region has the DNA TGTGCCAGCAGCCTAGCCGGGACAGGGGGCCTCACTGAAGCTTTCTTT.

This chain uses TRBV16 with TRBJ1-3; the D is unclear. The CDR3 is made up of 14 amino acids. In germline, CDR1 is KGHSY, CDR2 FQNENV. V was clipped by 2 bases and J by 4 bases, with 9 bases between them. Here the CDR3 DNA reads TGTGCCAGCAGCCAAAGCCAGACGGGAAACACCATATATTTT. This sequence encodes CASSQSQTGNTIYF.

The V and J genes are TRBV5-4 and TRBJ1-6, with a possible D match to TRBD1 (5 bases). In germline, CDR1 is SGHNT, CDR2 YYREEE (reference sequence). Trimming took off 0 bases at V and 10 bases at J, with 11 bases between the two ends. The CDR3 covers 14 residues. This chain's CDR3 is CASSLEGVGSPLHF. Here the CDR3 DNA reads TGTGCCAGCAGCTTGGAAGGGGTTGGGTCACCCCTCCACTTT. The entire variable domain, with the rest obtained from reference TRBV5-4 and TRBJ1-6, is as follows: ETGVTQSPTHLIKTRGQQVTLRCSSQSGHNTVSWYQQALGQGPQFIFQYYREEENGRGNFPPRFSGLQFPNYSSELNVNALELDDSALYLCASSLEGVGSPLHFGNGTRLTVT.

This clone came up a few times. The chain has TRBV19 and TRBJ1-5, with 8 bases aligning to TRBD1. CDR1 LNHDA and CDR2 SQIVND come from the germline V gene (reference sequence). CDR3 size: 15 residues. Trimming removed 1 base from V and 3 bases from J; junction bases left unmatched: 2. The CDR3 region has the DNA TGTGCCAGTAGTATAGGGACAGGGACCAATCAGCCCCAGCATTTT. Translated, it gives CASSIGTGTNQPQHF. Full variable domain (missing parts from reference TRBV19 and TRBJ1-5): DGGITQSPKYLFRKEGQNVTLSCEQNLNHDAMYWYRQDPGQGLRLIYYSQIVNDFQKGDIAEGYSVSREKKESFPLTVTSAQKNPTAFYLCASSIGTGTNQPQHFGDGTRLSIL.

V and J are TRBV5-1 and TRBJ2-2, with D hard to call. Between the trimmed V and J ends, which lost 0 bases and 10 bases, there was a span of 10 bases. The CDR3 is 13 residues long. Germline CDR1 reads SGHRS; CDR2 reads YFSETQ. The CDR3 DNA sequence: TGCGCCAGCAGCTTGGCTCAGCCTTCGGAGCTGTTTTTT. Protein: CASSLAQPSELFF.

This clone occurred once. The chain is built from TRBV15 and TRBJ1-5; TRBD1 matches at 7 bases. The CDR3 covers 16 residues. V lost 4 bases to trimming and J lost 7 bases; unmatched junction nucleotides: 13. Per the germline V gene, CDR1 is LNHNV and CDR2 is YYDKDF (reference sequence). The CDR3 protein is CATSKVTGVEGQPQHF. CDR3 DNA: TGTGCCACCAGCAAAGTTACAGGGGTTGAAGGACAGCCCCAGCATTTT.

The CDR3 DNA sequence: TGTGCCAGCAGTGAAGCACCCCCACCACAAGCAGATACGCAGTATTTT. This encodes CASSEAPPPQADTQYF. The chain has TRBV2 and TRBJ2-3, with no clear D. Germline CDR1 reads SNHLY; CDR2 reads FYNNEI. Between the trimmed V and J ends, which lost 0 bases and 4 bases, there was a span of 14 bases. CDR3 length: 16 amino acids. Together with reference TRBV2 and TRBJ2-3, the CDR3 gives the full variable domain: EPEVTQTPSHQVTQMGQEVILRCVPISNHLYFYWYRQILGQKVEFLVSFYNNEISEKSEIFDDQFSVERPDGSNFTLKIRSTKLEDSAMYFCASSEAPPPQADTQYFGPGTRLTVL.

The V gene is TRBV5-1, the J gene TRBJ2-1, with unresolved D. Germline CDR1 and CDR2: SGHRS and YFSETQ. The V end was cut by 5 bases, the J end by 4 bases, with 25 bases between. The CDR3 consists of 18 residues. The CDR3 DNA is TGCGCCAGCAGGTCGGACGACTCTTACGCCACCTTGTACAATGAGCAGTTCTTC. Protein: CASRSDDSYATLYNEQFF.

This chain links TRBV7-9 with TRBJ2-7, with 9 bases identical to TRBD1. The CDR3 consists of 13 residues. The germline gives CDR1 SEHNR, CDR2 FQNEAQ (reference sequence). Trimming took 9 bases from V and 1 from J; bases not matched to a gene: 4. The CDR3 nucleotides are TGTGCCAGTAGACAGGGGGGTTCCTACGAGCAGTACTTC. Protein: CASRQGGSYEQYF.

The chain links TRBV6-6 to TRBJ1-1; D is uncertain. The CDR3 totals 14 residues. Germline V gene lookup returns CDR1 MNHNY and CDR2 SVGAGI (reference sequence). V was clipped by 0 bases and J by 1 base, with 6 bases between them. This CDR3 reads CASSYSIENTEAFF. CDR3 DNA sequence: TGTGCCAGCAGTTACTCGATCGAGAACACTGAAGCTTTCTTT.

This sequence joins TRBV6-1 and TRBJ1-5; the D is unclear. The CDR3 consists of 12 residues. Per germline, CDR1 MNHNS and CDR2 SASEGT. Trimming shortened V by 7 bases and J by 5 bases, and 9 bases separated the two germline ends. The CDR3, as DNA: TGTGCCAGCAATGGATACTATCAGCCCCAGCATTTT. It yields the protein CASNGYYQPQHF.

J is TRBJ2-5 and V is TRBV5-1; 7 nucleotides agree with TRBD1. The CDR3 length is 14 residues. Germline V gene sequence: CDR1 SGHRS, CDR2 YFSETQ. V lost 2 bases, J lost 5 bases, and 6 bases stayed unmatched. CDR3 DNA: TGCGCCAGCAGCTTAGAGGGGGCATGGGAGACCCAGTACTTC. Amino acid sequence: CASSLEGAWETQYF.

The rearrangement uses TRBV25-1 and TRBJ2-7; 13 bases match TRBD2. The CDR3 length is 18 residues. Germline CDR1 MGHDK, CDR2 SYGVNS. The V gene end was trimmed by 5 bases and the J gene end by 2 bases; junction bases not matched to a gene: 12. CDR3 sequence (DNA): TGTGCCAGCAGTTCAACCAGACTAGCGGGGGGTTTACCCTACGAGCAGTACTTC. Translation: CASSSTRLAGGLPYEQYF.

This rearrangement joins TRBV5-6 to TRBJ2-4; tentatively, D is TRBD1 (5 bases). Trimming stripped 4 bases from V and 1 base from J, with 18 bases between. Germline V gene lookup returns CDR1 SGHDT and CDR2 YYEEEE. The CDR3 has 17 residues. CDR3 amino acids: CASSLTTPHRAKNIQYF. CDR3 sequence (DNA): TGTGCCAGCAGCCTGACGACTCCTCACAGGGCCAAAAACATTCAGTACTTC.

V gene TRBV15 combines with J gene TRBJ1-1, with D maybe TRBD1 (5 bases). The CDR3 has 17 amino acids. Germline V gene data show CDR1 as LNHNV and CDR2 as YYDKDF (reference sequence). Trimming took off 0 bases at V and 1 base at J, with 15 bases between the two ends. The CDR3 coding sequence is TGTGCCACCAGCAGAGATGAAAAGGCAGGGACGAACACTGAAGCTTTCTTT. Translating gives CATSRDEKAGTNTEAFF.